The entry below describes one T cell receptor beta chain. These data are taken from a study of OX40 agonist ivuxolimab in advanced cancers. For the study at large: Prior anti-PD-1, anti-PD-L1 or anti-CTLA-4 therapy was allowed; roughly 40% had some.

V lost 7 bases and J lost 6; bases outside the gene matches: 9. CDR1 is SGHRS, CDR2 YFSETQ, per germline. This CDR3 has 14 amino acids. Repertoires were generated with immunoSEQ multiplex PCR, while TCRdb's copy carries only in-frame clones and drops some. Of 72,000 or so clones listed, around 87% are singletons. This sequence originates from an adult with an advanced solid tumor such as melanoma, head and neck, liver or kidney cancer. This chain links TRBV5-1 with TRBJ2-2, with 7 bases lining up with TRBD2. Specimen: CD4+ or CD8+ T cells sorted from blood, collected in a trial of the OX40 agonist ivuxolimab. The chain's CDR3 is CASGRPGLPGELFF. Written as DNA, the CDR3 is TGCGCCAGCGGTCGACCGGGACTACCCGGGGAGCTGTTTTTT.